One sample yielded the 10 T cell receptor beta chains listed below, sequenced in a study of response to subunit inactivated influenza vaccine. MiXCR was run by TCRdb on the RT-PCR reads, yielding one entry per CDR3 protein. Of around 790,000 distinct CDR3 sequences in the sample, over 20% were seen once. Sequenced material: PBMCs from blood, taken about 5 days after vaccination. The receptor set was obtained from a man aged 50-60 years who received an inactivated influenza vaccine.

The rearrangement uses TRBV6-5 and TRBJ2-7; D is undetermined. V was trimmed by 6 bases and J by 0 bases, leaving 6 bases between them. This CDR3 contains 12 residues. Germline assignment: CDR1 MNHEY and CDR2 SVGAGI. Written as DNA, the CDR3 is TGTGCCAGCAGAAAGAGCTCCTACGAGCAGTACTTC. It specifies CASRKSSYEQYF.

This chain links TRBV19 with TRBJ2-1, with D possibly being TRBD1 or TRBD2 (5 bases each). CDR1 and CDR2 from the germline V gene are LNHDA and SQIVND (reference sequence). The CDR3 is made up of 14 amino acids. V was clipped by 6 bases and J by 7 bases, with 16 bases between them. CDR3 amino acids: CASSILEGLNEQFF. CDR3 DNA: TGTGCCAGTAGCATCTTAGAGGGGCTTAATGAGCAGTTCTTC.

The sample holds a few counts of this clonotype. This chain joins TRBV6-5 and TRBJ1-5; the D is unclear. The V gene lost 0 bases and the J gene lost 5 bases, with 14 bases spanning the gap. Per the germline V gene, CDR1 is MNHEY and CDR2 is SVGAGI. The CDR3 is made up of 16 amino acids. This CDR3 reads CASSYSSGGRDQPQHF. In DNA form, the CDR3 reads TGTGCCAGCAGTTACTCGTCGGGAGGGCGCGATCAGCCCCAGCATTTT.

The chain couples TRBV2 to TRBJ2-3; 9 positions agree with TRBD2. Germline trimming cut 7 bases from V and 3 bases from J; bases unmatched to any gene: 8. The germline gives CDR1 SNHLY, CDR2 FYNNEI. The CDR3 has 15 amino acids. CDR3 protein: CASMGRGGLTDTQYF. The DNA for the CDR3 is TGTGCCAGCATGGGGCGGGGGGGCCTGACAGATACGCAGTATTTT.

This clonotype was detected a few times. CDR3 sequence reads: CSARTTGSGANVLTF. The CDR3 DNA is TGCAGTGCTAGAACGACAGGGTCTGGGGCCAACGTCCTGACTTTC. This chain links TRBV20-1 with TRBJ2-6; 7 bases map to TRBD1. Germline CDR1 and CDR2: DFQATT and SNEGSKA (reference sequence). The CDR3 consists of 15 residues. The trim removed 2 bases at V and 1 base at J, leaving 2 bases unmatched.

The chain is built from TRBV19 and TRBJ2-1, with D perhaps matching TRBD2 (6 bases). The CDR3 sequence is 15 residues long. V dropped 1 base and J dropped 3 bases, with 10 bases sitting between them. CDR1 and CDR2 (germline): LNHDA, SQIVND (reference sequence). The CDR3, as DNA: TGTGCCAGTAGTATAGCGGGGGAGATCTACAATGAGCAGTTCTTC. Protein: CASSIAGEIYNEQFF. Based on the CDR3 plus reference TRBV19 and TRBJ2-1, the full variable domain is DGGITQSPKYLFRKEGQNVTLSCEQNLNHDAMYWYRQDPGQGLRLIYYSQIVNDFQKGDIAEGYSVSREKKESFPLTVTSAQKNPTAFYLCASSIAGEIYNEQFFGPGTRLTVL.

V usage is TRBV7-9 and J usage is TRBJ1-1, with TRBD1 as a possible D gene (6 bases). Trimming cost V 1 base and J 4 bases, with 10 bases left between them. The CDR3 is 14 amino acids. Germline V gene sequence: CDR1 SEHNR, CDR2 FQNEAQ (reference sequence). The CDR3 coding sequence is TGTGCCAGCAGCTTAGTCCCAGGGGCCACTGAAGCTTTCTTT. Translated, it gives CASSLVPGATEAFF.

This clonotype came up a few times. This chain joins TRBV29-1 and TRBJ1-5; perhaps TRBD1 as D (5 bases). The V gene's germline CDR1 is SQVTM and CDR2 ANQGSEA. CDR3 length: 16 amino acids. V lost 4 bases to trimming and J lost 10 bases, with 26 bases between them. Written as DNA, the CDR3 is TGCAGCGTTGCAGGGTCTGGAAGAGGGGACCAAAGTCCCCAGCATTTT. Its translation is CSVAGSGRGDQSPQHF. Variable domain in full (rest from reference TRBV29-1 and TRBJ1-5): SAVISQKPSRDICQRGTSLTIQCQVDSQVTMMFWYRQQPGQSLTLIATANQGSEATYESGFVIDKFPISRPNLTFSTLTVSNMSPEDSSIYLCSVAGSGRGDQSPQHFGDGTRLSIL.

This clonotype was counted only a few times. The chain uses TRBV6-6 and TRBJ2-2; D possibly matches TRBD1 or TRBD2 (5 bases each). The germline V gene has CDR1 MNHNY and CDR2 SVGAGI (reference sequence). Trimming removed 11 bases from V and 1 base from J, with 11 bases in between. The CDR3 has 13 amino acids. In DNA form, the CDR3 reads TGTGCCTCCTGGGACGGGAACACCGGGGAGCTGTTTTTT. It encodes CASWDGNTGELFF.

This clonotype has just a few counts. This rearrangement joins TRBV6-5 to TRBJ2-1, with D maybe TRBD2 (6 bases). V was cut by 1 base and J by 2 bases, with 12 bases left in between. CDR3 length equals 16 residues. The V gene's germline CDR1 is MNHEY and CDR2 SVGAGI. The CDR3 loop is CASSYWGDAPYNEQFF. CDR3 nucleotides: TGTGCCAGCAGTTACTGGGGGGATGCGCCCTACAATGAGCAGTTCTTC.